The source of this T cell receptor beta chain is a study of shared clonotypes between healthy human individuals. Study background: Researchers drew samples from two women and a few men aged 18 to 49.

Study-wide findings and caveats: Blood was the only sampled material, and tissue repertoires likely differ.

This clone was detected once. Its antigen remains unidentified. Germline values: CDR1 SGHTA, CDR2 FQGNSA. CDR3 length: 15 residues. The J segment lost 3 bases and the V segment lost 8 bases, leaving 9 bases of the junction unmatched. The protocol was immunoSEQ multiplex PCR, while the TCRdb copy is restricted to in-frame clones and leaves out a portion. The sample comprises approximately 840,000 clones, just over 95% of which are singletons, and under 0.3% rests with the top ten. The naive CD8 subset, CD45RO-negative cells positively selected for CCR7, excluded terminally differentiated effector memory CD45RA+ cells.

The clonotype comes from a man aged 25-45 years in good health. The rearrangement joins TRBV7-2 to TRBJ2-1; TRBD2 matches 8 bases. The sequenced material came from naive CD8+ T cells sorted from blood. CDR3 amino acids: CASETIAGLYNEQFF. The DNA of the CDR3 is TGTGCCAGCGAAACGATAGCGGGACTCTACAATGAGCAGTTCTTC.